Listed below are T cell receptor beta chains from one sample, sequenced in a study of beta chain features in type 1 diabetes. Repertoires were generated with immunoSEQ multiplex PCR, while TCRdb's copy carries only in-frame clones and drops some. The table has about 25,000 clones, more than 65% seen once. Material: stem cell memory CD4+ T cells from blood. These receptors came from a woman between 35 and 50 years old with type 1 diabetes. Both conserved end residues are part of each CDR3. Fields, in order: clone size, J gene, D gene, V gene, CDR3 protein, CDR3 DNA. The D gene is left open where the match is weak. Clone size is given for some rows only: seen once, a few or many times, or a class if the clone is expanded.

NA TRBJ1-2 NA TRBV11-3 CASSLREWTARNYGYTF TGTGCCAGCAGCTTGAGGGAATGGACCGCACGCAACTATGGCTACACCTTC
NA TRBJ2-5 TRBD1 TRBV7-7 CASSLDREETQYF TGTGCTAGCAGCTTAGACAGGGAGGAGACCCAGTACTTC
NA TRBJ2-3 TRBD1 TRBV5-6 CASSSSQGADGTQYF TGTGCCAGCAGTTCATCGCAGGGGGCTGATGGTACGCAGTATTTT
few TRBJ1-2 TRBD1 TRBV4-3 CASSQDGDRGADGYTF TGCGCCAGCAGCCAAGACGGGGACAGGGGCGCGGATGGCTACACCTTC
NA TRBJ1-1 NA TRBV2 CASSEHSEAFF TGTGCCAGCAGTGAACACAGTGAAGCTTTCTTT
NA TRBJ1-1 NA TRBV27 CASRSRGTSMNTEAFF TGTGCCAGCAGATCCCGGGGGACCAGCATGAACACTGAAGCTTTCTTT
once TRBJ2-1 TRBD2 TRBV18 CASSSTSGTSGNEQFF TGTGCCAGCTCTTCAACCTCCGGGACTAGCGGCAATGAGCAGTTCTTC
NA TRBJ1-1 TRBD1 TRBV29-1 CSSNKGANTEAFF TGCAGCTCCAATAAGGGGGCGAACACTGAAGCTTTCTTT
NA TRBJ2-1 TRBD2 TRBV5-1 CASSVGTSGNYNEQFF TGCGCCAGCAGCGTGGGGACTAGCGGAAATTACAATGAGCAGTTCTTC
few TRBJ2-1 TRBD1 TRBV6-1 CASSEWDRGSYNEQFF TGTGCCAGCAGTGAATGGGACAGGGGCTCCTACAATGAGCAGTTCTTC
NA TRBJ2-5 NA TRBV18 CASSPRQEETQYF TGTGCCAGCTCACCGAGGCAAGAAGAGACCCAGTACTTC
few TRBJ2-3 TRBD1 TRBV5-4 CASSRTGSDTQYF TGTGCCAGCAGCCGGACAGGGTCAGATACGCAGTATTTT
few TRBJ2-7 TRBD1 TRBV16 CASSQFTGDSSYEQYF TGTGCCAGCAGCCAATTTACAGGGGATAGCTCCTACGAGCAGTACTTC